These T cell receptor beta chains were read from a single sample in a study of cytomegalovirus exposure and HLA in healthy donors. Only in-frame clones appear in the TCRdb table, and some are missing; sequencing was by immunoSEQ multiplex PCR. The table lists some 60,000 clones, 96% of them singletons. What was sequenced was PBMCs. The source is a man aged 18 to 30 in good health and CMV-seronegative. Each CDR3 is given with its conserved first and last residue. The D gene is left open where the match is weak. The size field is filled for only some rows; it gives once, few, many or a size class.

length	J	V	size	D	DNA	CDR3
16	TRBJ2-5	TRBV23-1	-	TRBD1	TGCGCCAGCCCCCCCCCGACAGGGGGCGGACAAGAGACCCAGTACTTC	CASPPPTGGGQETQYF
15	TRBJ2-7	TRBV5-4	-	-	TGTGCCAGCAGCCGGGGGTTGTCTCTTAATTCTGAGCAGTACTTC	CASSRGLSLNSEQYF
12	TRBJ1-1	TRBV14	-	-	TGTGCCAGCAGCCAAGGGCTCACTGAAGCTTTCTTT	CASSQGLTEAFF
11	TRBJ2-3	TRBV6-1	-	-	TGTGCCTGGGGACACACAGATACGCAGTATTTT	CAWGHTDTQYF
14	TRBJ2-5	TRBV28	once	-	TGTGCCAGCAGTCCCAGGGGAAGGGAAGAGACCCAGTACTTC	CASSPRGREETQYF
17	TRBJ2-1	TRBV10-1	-	TRBD2	TGCGCCAGCAGTATGGCGGGAGTGTCAGACTCCTACAATGAGCAGTTCTTC	CASSMAGVSDSYNEQFF
15	TRBJ1-4	TRBV5-1	-	-	TGCGCCAGCAGCATAACAGGGTTGGGTAATGAAAAACTGTTTTTT	CASSITGLGNEKLFF
17	TRBJ2-7	TRBV5-1	-	TRBD2	TGCGCCAGCAGCTTGTCCCCTGGTGGGGGGGTCTCCTACGAGCAGTACTTC	CASSLSPGGGVSYEQYF
18	TRBJ2-1	TRBV9	-	TRBD2	TGTGCCAGCAGCGTAGGGACTAGCGGCCTGAGCTCCTACAATGAGCAGTTCTTC	CASSVGTSGLSSYNEQFF
15	TRBJ1-5	TRBV15	-	-	TGTGCCACCAGCAGAGCCCCGTCGGTAAATCAGCCCCAGCATTTT	CATSRAPSVNQPQHF
15	TRBJ2-7	TRBV27	-	-	TGTGCCAGCAGTCCCAGTAGCTTCGGCTCCTACGAGCAGTACTTC	CASSPSSFGSYEQYF
17	TRBJ2-7	TRBV7-8	-	TRBD1	TGTGCCAGCAGCTTATCCCCCATACAGGGGGTTAAATACGAGCAGTACTTC	CASSLSPIQGVKYEQYF
15	TRBJ2-3	TRBV9	-	-	TGTGCCAGCAGCGTCACTATCGGTGGGTCAGATACGCAGTATTTT	CASSVTIGGSDTQYF
14	TRBJ2-7	TRBV5-6	-	-	TGTGCCAGCAGCACCGACACGTACTCCTACGAGCAGTACTTC	CASSTDTYSYEQYF
15	TRBJ2-2	TRBV6-4	-	TRBD2	TGTGCCAGCATCATGGGGGGGGGAGTAACCGGGGAGCTGTTTTTT	CASIMGGGVTGELFF
16	TRBJ1-2	TRBV7-9	-	TRBD1	TGTGCCAGCAGCTTAGTGATGTTACAGGGGGCTTTTGGCTACACCTTC	CASSLVMLQGAFGYTF
15	TRBJ2-7	TRBV4-2	-	TRBD2	TGTGCCAGCAGCCAAGTGCTAGCGGGGGACTACGAGCAGTACTTC	CASSQVLAGDYEQYF
13	TRBJ2-1	TRBV29-1	-	TRBD1	TGCAGCGCTGGGACAGCTACACACAATGAGCAGTTCTTC	CSAGTATHNEQFF
13	TRBJ1-2	TRBV28	-	TRBD1	TGTGCCAGCAGTCGGGACAGCCTCTATGGCTACACCTTC	CASSRDSLYGYTF
17	TRBJ2-5	TRBV2	once	-	TGTGCCAGCAACGGTAGAGGGGGACGAAGGTGGGAAGAGACCCAGTACTTC	CASNGRGGRRWEETQYF
15	TRBJ2-5	TRBV18	-	-	TGTGCCAGCTCACCAAGGCAGGGGCGAGGGGAGACCCAGTACTTC	CASSPRQGRGETQYF
16	TRBJ2-7	TRBV10-3	-	-	TGTGCCATCAGTGAAACTGTAGGGGCCAGCTCCTACGAGCAGTACTTC	CAISETVGASSYEQYF
15	TRBJ1-5	TRBV7-2	-	TRBD1	TGTGCCAGCAGCTTCCGTCGACAGGGAACTCAGCCCCAGCATTTT	CASSFRRQGTQPQHF
17	TRBJ2-1	TRBV4-1	-	TRBD2	TGCGCCAGCAGCCAGGGGGATCTAGCGGGATTCCACAATGAGCAGTTCTTC	CASSQGDLAGFHNEQFF
15	TRBJ2-1	TRBV4-1	-	TRBD2	TGCGCCAGCACCCCGGGACTAGCGTCGGTCTATGAGCAGTTCTTC	CASTPGLASVYEQFF
11	TRBJ2-7	TRBV19	-	-	TGTGCCTCCCGCCGGTACCACGAGCAGTACTTC	CASRRYHEQYF
17	TRBJ2-1	TRBV9	once	-	TGTGCCAGCAGCGTTCCCAAAGAGGGGGTCTCCTACAATGAGCAGTTCTTC	CASSVPKEGVSYNEQFF
15	TRBJ2-1	TRBV5-1	-	-	TGCGCCAGCAGCTCAATGCCGACTGGAAACAATGAGCAGTTCTTC	CASSSMPTGNNEQFF
15	TRBJ2-1	TRBV29-1	-	-	TGCAGCGTTAGACCCCGGGAGAGGCCCTACAATGAGCAGTTCTTC	CSVRPRERPYNEQFF
14	TRBJ1-2	TRBV7-8	-	TRBD1	TGTGCCAGCAGCAGAAGGGACAGATCTTATGGCTACACCTTC	CASSRRDRSYGYTF
15	TRBJ1-5	TRBV10-1	-	TRBD1	TGCGCCAGCAGCACCAGGGACAGGGGCAATCAGCCCCAGCATTTT	CASSTRDRGNQPQHF
15	TRBJ2-7	TRBV6-1	-	-	TGTGCCAGCCTCGAGACTCGACAGAGCTCCTACGAGCAGTACTTC	CASLETRQSSYEQYF
18	TRBJ2-1	TRBV6-1	-	TRBD2	TGTGCCAGCAGTGAAGGTTTGGGGACTAGCGGGAGTCGGAGTGAGCAGTTCTTC	CASSEGLGTSGSRSEQFF
13	TRBJ2-1	TRBV4-3	once	-	TGCGCCAGCAGCCAAGAGGGAGCAGGAGAGCAGTTCTTC	CASSQEGAGEQFF
11	TRBJ1-1	TRBV30	-	-	TGTGCCTGGAGTATCGGCGGTGAAGCTTTCTTT	CAWSIGGEAFF
14	TRBJ2-5	TRBV29-1	-	-	TGCAGCGTTGAAGATCACTCAATCTTAGAGACCCAGTACTTC	CSVEDHSILETQYF
14	TRBJ2-7	TRBV5-5	-	-	TGTGCCAGCAGCCTCCTGACCAGCGCCTACGAGCAGTACTTC	CASSLLTSAYEQYF
17	TRBJ1-3	TRBV9	-	-	TGTGCCAGCAGCGTAGACCCGGTAACTATCGTTGGAAACACCATATATTTT	CASSVDPVTIVGNTIYF
15	TRBJ2-3	TRBV19	-	TRBD2	TGTGCCAGTAGCGCGGGGGGGACGGGCACAGATACGCAGTATTTT	CASSAGGTGTDTQYF
13	TRBJ2-5	TRBV5-1	-	-	TGCGCCAGCAGCCCGGACAACCAAGAGACCCAGTACTTC	CASSPDNQETQYF
13	TRBJ2-1	TRBV7-2	-	TRBD2	TGTGCCAGCCTAGCGGGACCATACAATGAGCAGTTCTTC	CASLAGPYNEQFF
11	TRBJ1-4	TRBV29-1	-	-	TGCAGCGTTGAAGTTTTAGAAAAACTGTTTTTT	CSVEVLEKLFF
14	TRBJ1-2	TRBV5-6	-	-	TGTGCCAGCACCCTAGGAGGGGAGGTCTATGGCTACACCTTC	CASTLGGEVYGYTF
15	TRBJ1-1	TRBV6-5	-	-	TGTGCCAGCAGTTACTTTCGGGGGGCATGGACTGAAGCTTTCTTT	CASSYFRGAWTEAFF
16	TRBJ2-1	TRBV7-9	once	TRBD2	TGTGCCAGCAGCTTAGACTTGCGGGGGGCCTACAATGAGCAGTTCTTC	CASSLDLRGAYNEQFF